This T cell receptor beta chain is from a study of T cell responses to AZD1222 COVID-19 vaccine. Study-level results: Donors were mostly white British, more females; clonal diversity possibly underestimated.

Some clones are missing from TCRdb's copy, which holds only in-frame ones; the method was immunoSEQ multiplex PCR. The data contain roughly 130,000 clones, 88% of them singletons. The CDR3 is made up of 15 amino acids. The germline CDR1 and CDR2 sequences are SGHTA and FQGNSA. V was pared by 0 bases and J by 4 bases, with 13 bases between. Note on this clone: Its antigen remains unidentified.

The chain joins TRBV7-2 to TRBJ2-7; D perhaps matches TRBD2 (7 bases). Specimen: peripheral blood, collected on day 0 of MenACWY control vaccination. The clonotype was recovered from an adult in good health. The CDR3 coding sequence is TGTGCCAGCAGCTTAGCTAGCGGGCAGGGGTACGAGCAGTACTTC. Its translation: CASSLASGQGYEQYF. The variable domain in full, with the rest retrieved from reference TRBV7-2 and TRBJ2-7, is GAGVSQSPSNKVTEKGKDVELRCDPISGHTALYWYRQSLGQGLEFLIYFQGNSAPDKSGLPSDRFSAERTGGSVSTLTIQRTQQEDSAVYLCASSLASGQGYEQYFGPGTRLTVT.